Given below is one TCR beta chain in context. The entry originates in a study of blood T cell repertoires in COVID-19. Repertoires were generated with immunoSEQ multiplex PCR, while TCRdb's copy carries only in-frame clones and drops some. The sample carries some 200,000 clones, about four fifths recorded once. The sequenced sample consisted of peripheral blood. The origin of this receptor is a middle-aged woman with acute or convalescent COVID-19.

CDR3 DNA sequence: TGTGCCAGTAGTCCAGTGACAGGGTTTCTCTACACCTTC. Encoded protein: CASSPVTGFLYTF. The gene calls are TRBV19 and TRBJ1-2; 7 bases match TRBD1. The CDR3 extends over 13 amino acids. Trimming removed 5 bases from V and 10 bases from J; junction bases left unmatched: 10. The germline gives CDR1 LNHDA, CDR2 SQIVND (reference sequence).